A single sample gave rise to the 14 T cell receptor beta chains below, sequenced in a study of T cells in Graves' hyperthyroidism and ophthalmopathy. There were TCR beta CDR3 regions amplified from RNA transcripts. RT-PCR in the first round (using the HTBI primer set) targeted the TCR CDR3. TCRdb re-called the multiplex PCR reads through MiXCR, storing one row per CDR3 protein. The sample has about 500,000 distinct CDR3 sequences; about a sixth are singletons. Sequenced material: blood. The receptors derive from a woman between 18 and 29 years old with Graves' ophthalmopathy.

This clonotype was counted many times. The J gene is TRBJ1-4, the V gene TRBV5-1; perhaps TRBD1 as D (5 bases). V was pared by 0 bases and J by 7 bases, with 10 bases between. This CDR3 spans 14 amino acids. Per the germline V gene, CDR1 is SGHRS and CDR2 is YFSETQ. This CDR3 reads CASSLGGEGEKLFF. The CDR3, as DNA: TGCGCCAGCAGCTTGGGAGGGGAAGGTGAAAAACTGTTTTTT.

This clonotype was found many times. V usage is TRBV5-5 and J usage is TRBJ2-1; 8 nucleotides align to TRBD2. Germline V lookup: CDR1 SGHKS, CDR2 YYEKEE (reference sequence). V lost 4 bases and J lost 4; bases outside the gene matches: 4. The CDR3 length is 14 residues. CDR3 sequence: CASSGTRLYNEQFF. DNA for the CDR3: TGTGCCAGCAGCGGGACTAGGCTTTACAATGAGCAGTTCTTC.

This clonotype was recorded many times. The chain carries TRBV3-1 and TRBJ2-3, with D possibly matching TRBD2 (5 bases). This CDR3 spans 12 amino acids. V lost 1 base and J 6 bases, leaving 5 bases between the germline ends. Germline loops: CDR1 LGHDT, CDR2 YNNKEL (reference sequence). CDR3 amino acids: CASSQGGDTQYF. DNA of the CDR3: TGTGCCAGCAGCCAAGGCGGGGATACGCAGTATTTT.

This clonotype was seen at least ten times. The chain carries TRBV20-1 and TRBJ2-7; D gene uncertain. This CDR3 is built from 17 residues. V lost 1 base to trimming and J lost 2 bases, with 21 bases between them. The germline V gene has CDR1 DFQATT and CDR2 SNEGSKA (reference sequence). CDR3 sequence (DNA): TGCAGTGCTAGAGTCTCATCGGGCAGACCCGGGCCCTACGAGCAGTACTTC. Translated, it gives CSARVSSGRPGPYEQYF.

This clonotype showed up many times. This chain joins TRBV30 and TRBJ1-1; D call uncertain. Germline CDR1 is GTSNPN and CDR2 is SVGIG (reference sequence). CDR3 length: 13 amino acids. Trimming removed 2 bases from V and 3 bases from J, with 10 bases in between. CDR3 DNA: TGTGCCTGGAGTAGTTTTGTGTACACTGAAGCTTTCTTT. This translates into CAWSSFVYTEAFF.

This clonotype showed up many times. The chain combines TRBV5-1 with TRBJ1-1; no definite D call. The CDR3 has 12 residues. CDR1 is SGHRS, CDR2 YFSETQ, per germline. Trimming removed 5 bases at V and 4 bases at J, with 9 bases between. CDR3 region: CASRSLSTEAFF. The CDR3 nucleotides are TGCGCCAGCAGGTCCCTGAGCACTGAAGCTTTCTTT. Complete variable domain (other parts from reference TRBV5-1 and TRBJ1-1): KAGVTQTPRYLIKTRGQQVTLSCSPISGHRSVSWYQQTPGQGLQFLFEYFSETQRNKGNFPGRFSGRQFSNSRSEMNVSTLELGDSALYLCASRSLSTEAFFGQGTRLTVV.

This clonotype was found a few times. The chain carries TRBV6-2 or TRBV6-3 and TRBJ2-1, with D maybe TRBD1 (5 bases). Trimming removed 6 bases at V and 1 base at J, with 13 bases between. CDR3 length equals 15 residues. In germline, CDR1 is MNHEY, CDR2 SVGEGT. The CDR3 bases are TGTGCCAGCAGATTAGACAGTTCTTCCTACAATGAGCAGTTCTTC. Its translation: CASRLDSSSYNEQFF.

This clonotype showed up many times. The chain is built from TRBV12-3 or TRBV12-4 and TRBJ2-1; 8 positions agree with TRBD2. There are 15 residues in the CDR3. Trimming removed 6 bases from V and 4 bases from J; junction bases left unmatched: 8. The CDR3 region is CASRLRGGTYNEQFF. The CDR3 DNA sequence: TGTGCCAGCAGACTACGGGGGGGGACTTACAATGAGCAGTTCTTC.

This clonotype was counted ten times or more. The DNA for the CDR3 is TGTGCCAGCAGTTACTCGATAGGCTCCTACGAGCAGTACTTC. Translation: CASSYSIGSYEQYF. J is TRBJ2-7 and V is TRBV6-6; D is ambiguous. Trimming left V 0 bases short and J 0 bases short, with 6 bases between. Germline lookup yields CDR1 MNHNY and CDR2 SVGAGI (reference sequence). The CDR3 is 14 amino acids.

This clonotype was counted a few times. The chain combines TRBV7-8 with TRBJ2-3, with 13 positions matching TRBD2. Germline CDR1 is SGHVS and CDR2 is FQNEAQ. V lost 5 bases, J lost 6 bases, and 8 bases stayed unmatched. CDR3 size: 16 residues. CDR3 residues: CASSVAPGLAGDTQYF. CDR3 sequence (DNA): TGTGCCAGCAGCGTGGCCCCGGGACTAGCGGGGGATACGCAGTATTTT. Full variable domain (rest looked up from reference TRBV7-8 and TRBJ2-3): GAGVSQSPRYKVAKRGQDVALRCDPISGHVSLFWYQQALGQGPEFLTYFQNEAQLDKSGLPSDRFFAERPEGSVSTLKIQRTQQEDSAVYLCASSVAPGLAGDTQYFGPGTRLTVL.

This clonotype occurred many times. Here the CDR3 DNA reads TGTGCCAGCAGCCAAGGTGACATCTACAATGAGCAGTTCTTC. Its protein product is CASSQGDIYNEQFF. The V and J genes are TRBV3-1 and TRBJ2-1; D is unclear. The CDR3 runs 14 residues. Trimming pared 1 base from V and 3 bases from J, leaving 7 bases between. In germline, CDR1 is LGHDT, CDR2 YNNKEL (reference sequence).

On this clonotype itself: A much larger clone is a single base away; this may be a read error. The gene calls are TRBV7-9 and TRBJ1-6, with TRBD1 matching over 9 bases. This CDR3 is 13 amino acids long. Germline V lookup: CDR1 SEHNR, CDR2 FQNEAQ (reference sequence). This chain's CDR3 is CASRGTGSSPPHF. CDR3 coding DNA: TGTGCCAGCAGGGGGACAGGGAGTTCACCCCCCCACTTT.

The genes are TRBV10-3 and TRBJ2-5, with D hard to call. The CDR3 runs to 13 residues. Trimming removed 7 bases at V and 5 bases at J, with 14 bases between. Germline V gene sequence: CDR1 ENHRY, CDR2 SYGVKD. The CDR3 loop is CAINDTPRETQYF. The CDR3 DNA reads TGTGCCATCAACGACACCCCGAGGGAGACCCAGTACTTC.

This clonotype was seen ten or more times. The V and J genes are TRBV9 and TRBJ1-1; a possible D gene is TRBD1 (5 bases). Germline values: CDR1 SGDLS, CDR2 YYNGEE. The CDR3 covers 14 residues. The germline V and J ends were trimmed by 3 bases and 6 bases, with 15 bases remaining between them. The CDR3 region has the DNA TGTGCCAGCAGCGGGGGCGCAGGGACTGCTGAAGCTTTCTTT. Its translation is CASSGGAGTAEAFF.